Following are 24 T cell receptor beta chains from one sample sequenced in a study of shared clonotypes between healthy human individuals. TCRdb's table, derived via immunoSEQ multiplex PCR, lists solely in-frame clones and lacks some. The sample lists about 460,000 clones, around 77% seen once, with around 12% in the top ten. The specimen sequenced was PBMCs. These receptors came from a woman between 40 and 50 years old in good health. Some clones in this sample may be carry-over from other donors' samples.

The chain carries TRBV5-8 and TRBJ2-7; 7 bases are shared with TRBD1. In germline, CDR1 is SGHTS, CDR2 YDEGEE. This CDR3 contains 13 residues. V lost 4 bases and J lost 2; bases outside the gene matches: 3. CDR3 in amino acids: CASSRDSPYEQYF. For the CDR3, the DNA is TGTGCCAGCAGCAGGGACAGCCCCTACGAGCAGTACTTC.

This clone has ten or more counts. Other DNA sequences in the same sample also yield this CDR3. V is TRBV29-1 and J is TRBJ2-3, with a possible D match to TRBD2 (7 bases). V lost 5 bases to trimming and J lost 3 bases, with 18 bases between them. This CDR3 comprises 15 residues. CDR1 is SQVTM and CDR2 is ANQGSEA in the germline V gene. CDR3 DNA sequence: TGCAGCGTTCCCTTGGGGCGGGGGCCAACAGATACGCAGTATTTT. Its protein product is CSVPLGRGPTDTQYF.

The chain couples TRBV5-8 to TRBJ2-3; D is possibly TRBD2 (5 bases). Germline CDR1 is SGHTS and CDR2 is YDEGEE. Trimming left V 0 bases short and J 0 bases short, with 8 bases between. This CDR3 is 15 amino acids long. CDR3 sequence: CASSLVATSTDTQYF. DNA for the CDR3: TGTGCCAGCAGCTTGGTAGCGACTAGCACAGATACGCAGTATTTT.

V usage is TRBV6-6 and J usage is TRBJ2-7; D possibly corresponds to TRBD1 (5 bases). Germline CDR1 MNHNY, CDR2 SVGAGI (reference sequence). The CDR3 covers 13 residues. With 7 bases removed from V and 2 bases from J, the gap between germline ends came to 12 bases. CDR3 bases: TGTGCCAGCAAGAGTGCACAGGCCTACGAGCAGTACTTC. Translating gives CASKSAQAYEQYF.

In regard to this clone: This sequence is one base from a far larger clone and is likely a read error. The chain links TRBV2 to TRBJ1-4; 9 nucleotides align to TRBD1. Germline assignment: CDR1 SNHLY and CDR2 FYNNEI. The CDR3 loop spans 14 amino acids. The trim removed 5 bases at V and 8 bases at J, leaving 6 bases unmatched. In DNA, the CDR3 is TGTGCCAGCAGTTCGGGACAGGGCGGAGAAAAACTGTTTTTT. Translation gives CASSSGQGGEKLFF.

This sequence joins TRBV7-3 and TRBJ1-1; tentatively, D is TRBD1 (5 bases). The CDR3 runs to 15 residues. From germline, CDR1 is SGHTA and CDR2 FQGTGA. Trimming removed 5 bases at V and 0 bases at J, with 13 bases between. CDR3 sequence (DNA): TGTGCCAGCAGCCCAAGGACGGGACTGAACACTGAAGCTTTCTTT. Its translation is CASSPRTGLNTEAFF.

The chain couples TRBV2 to TRBJ2-5; D ambiguous. Between the trimmed V and J ends, which lost 4 bases and 4 bases, there was a span of 4 bases. The germline CDR1 and CDR2 sequences are SNHLY and FYNNEI. The length of the CDR3 is 11 residues. The chain's CDR3 is CASSAGETQYF. CDR3 nucleotide sequence: TGTGCCAGCAGTGCAGGAGAGACCCAGTACTTC. Drawing the rest from reference TRBV2 and TRBJ2-5, the complete variable domain is EPEVTQTPSHQVTQMGQEVILRCVPISNHLYFYWYRQILGQKVEFLVSFYNNEISEKSEIFDDQFSVERPDGSNFTLKIRSTKLEDSAMYFCASSAGETQYFGPGTRLLVL.

This chain links TRBV4-3 with TRBJ1-2, with 8 bases aligning to TRBD1. The trim removed 3 bases at V and 4 bases at J, leaving 10 bases unmatched. The germline gives CDR1 LGHNA, CDR2 YSLEER. The CDR3 sequence is 16 residues long. The CDR3 DNA sequence: TGCGCCAGCAGCCAGACGGACAGGGCGGGGGGCTATGGCTACACCTTC. Its protein is CASSQTDRAGGYGYTF.

This chain connects TRBV28 to TRBJ2-5, with 7 positions matching TRBD1. After removal of 2 bases from V and 4 bases from J, the junction contained 13 bases not matched to a gene. Germline assignment: CDR1 MDHEN and CDR2 SYDVKM. This CDR3 has 17 residues. The CDR3 region is CASSLGTGAALSETQYF. The CDR3 DNA is TGTGCCAGCAGTTTAGGAACAGGGGCGGCCCTTTCAGAGACCCAGTACTTC.

The chain has TRBV4-1 and TRBJ2-7; tentatively, D is TRBD1 or TRBD2 (5 bases each). The CDR3 sequence is 14 residues long. Germline V gene data show CDR1 as MGHRA and CDR2 as YSYEKL. V gave up 4 bases and J gave up 3 bases, with 13 bases separating them. CDR3 amino acids: CASSPEGTFYEQYF. The CDR3 DNA is TGCGCCAGCAGCCCCGAAGGGACCTTCTACGAGCAGTACTTC.

On this clone itself: The junction departs from the called germline gene at one end, perhaps through a read error. J is TRBJ2-3 and V is TRBV30; the match to TRBD1 covers 8 bases. This CDR3 region has 16 residues. Germline assignment: CDR1 GTSNPN and CDR2 SVGIG (reference sequence). DNA of the CDR3: TGTGCCTGGAGTGAGGACAGGGAAGGTACCACAGATACGCGGTATTTT. Translated: CAWSEDREGTTDTRYF.

This clone appeared a few times. The chain employs TRBV29-1 and TRBJ1-4, with D unclear. The germline gives CDR1 SQVTM, CDR2 ANQGSEA. The CDR3 sequence is 14 residues long. Trimming shortened V by 5 bases and J by 4 bases, and 14 bases separated the two germline ends. CDR3 protein: CSVSRPGVNEKLFF. The CDR3 DNA reads as TGCAGCGTTAGCCGACCCGGGGTTAATGAAAAACTGTTTTTT. The full variable domain, its missing parts supplied by reference TRBV29-1 and TRBJ1-4, is SAVISQKPSRDICQRGTSLTIQCQVDSQVTMMFWYRQQPGQSLTLIATANQGSEATYESGFVIDKFPISRPNLTFSTLTVSNMSPEDSSIYLCSVSRPGVNEKLFFGSGTQLSVL.

As concerns this clone: Distinct nucleotide sequences in the sample also encode this CDR3. The chain combines TRBV15 with TRBJ2-1, with no clear D. Germline values: CDR1 LNHNV, CDR2 YYDKDF (reference sequence). Trimming left V 1 base short and J 3 bases short, with 1 base between. This CDR3 spans 12 amino acids. DNA of the CDR3: TGTGCCACCAGCAGAGTCTACAATGAGCAGTTCTTC. This translates into CATSRVYNEQFF.

The rearrangement links TRBV29-1 to TRBJ1-2; D is uncertain. With 2 bases removed from V and 4 bases from J, the gap between germline ends came to 8 bases. CDR1 and CDR2 (germline): SQVTM, ANQGSEA. The CDR3 covers 12 residues. CDR3 DNA sequence: TGCAGCGTTGAACGTTACGGCTATGGCTACACCTTC. Its protein is CSVERYGYGYTF.

The chain employs TRBV6-1 and TRBJ2-4, with 10 bases aligning to TRBD2. Germline CDR1 MNHNS, CDR2 SASEGT. With V trimmed by 4 bases and J by 5 bases, 11 bases remained unmatched. The CDR3 consists of 17 residues. The CDR3 sequence is CASSVSSSGSPQNIQYF. The CDR3 DNA sequence: TGTGCCAGCAGTGTTTCCTCTAGCGGGAGTCCCCAAAACATTCAGTACTTC.

As to this clone: This likely reflects a read error, since a far larger clone is one base away. J is TRBJ2-5 and V is TRBV4-2; D is ambiguous. Near its end, the DNA agrees better with TRBJ2-7, so the J call may be wrong. The germline V gene has CDR1 LGHNA and CDR2 YNFKEQ. CDR3 length equals 15 residues. The CDR3 coding sequence is TGTGCCAGCAGCCAAGAAGGAGATATATCCTACGAGCAGTACTTC. Translated: CASSQEGDISYEQYF.

This rearrangement joins TRBV5-1 to TRBJ2-5; TRBD2 is a possible D gene (7 bases). Germline V gives CDR1 SGHRS, CDR2 YFSETQ. The length of the CDR3 is 16 residues. V lost 2 bases, J lost 4 bases, and 18 bases lay in between. CDR3 sequence: CASSLGGRGGRETQYF. CDR3 bases: TGCGCCAGCAGCTTAGGCGGGAGAGGGGGAAGAGAGACCCAGTACTTC.

The gene calls are TRBV7-9 and TRBJ2-7; D remains ambiguous. This CDR3 spans 13 amino acids. Trimming took off 2 bases at V and 1 base at J, with 6 bases between the two ends. Germline V gene sequence: CDR1 SEHNR, CDR2 FQNEAQ (reference sequence). The CDR3 is CASSLLGSYEQYF. The CDR3 region has the DNA TGTGCCAGCAGCTTACTGGGGTCCTACGAGCAGTACTTC.

In regard to this clone: A read error may explain this, as a much larger clone is one base away. The chain couples TRBV7-8 to TRBJ1-1; 7 nucleotides match TRBD1. CDR3 length: 16 amino acids. The germline CDR1 and CDR2 sequences are SGHVS and FQNEAQ. V gave up 5 bases and J gave up 2 bases; unmatched junction bases: 11. The CDR3 region is CASSVGTAAGNTEAFF. The CDR3 DNA is TGTGCCAGCAGCGTTGGGACAGCCGCCGGAAACACTGAAGCTTTCTTT.

The V and J genes are TRBV27 and TRBJ2-2; D is uncertain. CDR1 MNHEY and CDR2 SMNVEV come from the germline V gene (reference sequence). Trimming left V 8 bases short and J 4 bases short, with 23 bases between. The CDR3 consists of 17 residues. Here the CDR3 reads CASLHYSGGVGTGELFF. DNA for the CDR3: TGTGCCAGCCTTCATTACTCAGGCGGCGTGGGCACCGGGGAGCTGTTTTTT.

The rearrangement joins TRBV30 to TRBJ2-1; 7 positions match TRBD1. The CDR3 has 13 residues. From germline, CDR1 is GTSNPN and CDR2 SVGIG (reference sequence). J lost 6 bases, V lost 1 base, and 3 bases had no gene match. The CDR3 protein is CAWSEGAVNEQFF. In nucleotides, the CDR3 is TGTGCCTGGAGTGAGGGGGCGGTCAATGAGCAGTTCTTC.

The chain couples TRBV9 to TRBJ2-1; D remains ambiguous. Germline V lookup: CDR1 SGDLS, CDR2 YYNGEE. The CDR3 loop spans 13 amino acids. With 0 bases removed from V and 6 bases from J, the gap between germline ends came to 7 bases. The CDR3: CASSVASVNEQFF. As DNA, the CDR3 is TGTGCCAGCAGCGTAGCGTCGGTCAATGAGCAGTTCTTC.

The chain joins TRBV7-9 to TRBJ2-1; the match to TRBD2 covers 10 bases. The CDR3 spans 16 residues. Germline V gene sequence: CDR1 SEHNR, CDR2 FQNEAQ (reference sequence). The trim removed 3 bases at V and 5 bases at J, leaving 7 bases unmatched. CDR3 in amino acids: CASSFGLAGDHNEQFF. The CDR3 nucleotides read TGTGCCAGCAGCTTCGGGCTAGCGGGAGACCACAATGAGCAGTTCTTC.

The chain recombines TRBV5-1 with TRBJ2-5; D gene ambiguous. V lost 0 bases and J 2 bases, leaving 8 bases between the germline ends. Germline values: CDR1 SGHRS, CDR2 YFSETQ. This CDR3 spans 14 amino acids. Written as DNA, the CDR3 is TGCGCCAGCAGCTTGGTTTGGCAGCAAGAGACCCAGTACTTC. It yields the protein CASSLVWQQETQYF.